Shown below are 21 T cell receptor beta chains from a single sample sequenced in a study of T cell responses to AZD1222 COVID-19 vaccine. TCRdb's copy holds only in-frame clones and misses some; the assay was immunoSEQ multiplex PCR. Of about 150,000 clones listed, 90% were seen once; the top ten hold around 1.9%. Sequencing used peripheral blood, obtained on day 0 of AZD1222 vaccination. The receptor set was obtained from an adult in good health.

The CDR3, as DNA: TGTGCCAGTAGTACGCCTGGACAGGGTAGCAATCAGCCCCAGCATTTT. It codes for CASSTPGQGSNQPQHF. The chain recombines TRBV19 with TRBJ1-5; 8 nucleotides align to TRBD1. V shed 4 bases, J shed 0 bases, and the junction held 5 bases outside the gene matches. The CDR3 extends over 16 amino acids. The germline V gene encodes CDR1 LNHDA and CDR2 SQIVND (reference sequence).

In the case of this clone: This sample also contains other DNA sequences that code for the same CDR3. The rearrangement links TRBV2 to TRBJ2-3; 8 bases are shared with TRBD1. Trimming removed 4 bases from V and 3 bases from J; junction bases left unmatched: 3. CDR3 length: 14 residues. Germline V gene sequence: CDR1 SNHLY, CDR2 FYNNEI. The CDR3, as DNA: TGTGCCAGCAGTGGACAGGGGCGAACAGATACGCAGTATTTT. Encoded protein: CASSGQGRTDTQYF.

The chain has TRBV7-9 and TRBJ2-5; D is unresolved. Germline CDR1 is SEHNR and CDR2 is FQNEAQ (reference sequence). The CDR3 runs to 17 residues. With 2 bases removed from V and 0 bases from J, the gap between germline ends came to 16 bases. CDR3 DNA: TGTGCCAGCAGCTTATCAGCAGCCCTAAGGTACCAAGAGACCCAGTACTTC. Protein: CASSLSAALRYQETQYF.

The chain employs TRBV27 and TRBJ1-1; D gene unclear. Trimming stripped 6 bases from V and 1 base from J, with 9 bases between. Germline V gene sequence: CDR1 MNHEY, CDR2 SMNVEV (reference sequence). The CDR3 has 13 amino acids. The DNA for the CDR3 is TGTGCCAGCAGCCAGGCCGGGAACACTGAAGCTTTCTTT. The encoded protein is CASSQAGNTEAFF.

This chain joins TRBV15 and TRBJ2-6; 10 nucleotides match TRBD2. Germline CDR1 and CDR2: LNHNV and YYDKDF (reference sequence). The trim removed 0 bases at V and 3 bases at J, leaving 11 bases unmatched. The CDR3 loop spans 20 amino acids. The CDR3 DNA sequence: TGTGCCACCAGCAGAGAGGTGGTAGCGGGAGGACGGATTGGGGCCAACGTCCTGACTTTC. As protein: CATSREVVAGGRIGANVLTF.

The rearrangement links TRBV27 to TRBJ1-1; maybe TRBD1 (5 bases). The CDR3 sequence is 15 residues long. Looked up from germline, CDR1 is MNHEY and CDR2 is SMNVEV (reference sequence). The ends were cut back, 5 bases at V and 3 bases at J, with 16 bases in the middle. As DNA, the CDR3 is TGTGCCAGCAGTCTCCAGGTAGGGGTCCACACTGAAGCTTTCTTT. It is translated as CASSLQVGVHTEAFF.

The chain is built from TRBV9 and TRBJ1-1; D remains ambiguous. V was shortened by 0 bases and J by 3 bases, with 9 bases between the two germline ends. The CDR3 runs to 14 residues. The V gene's germline CDR1 is SGDLS and CDR2 YYNGEE. The CDR3 region is CASSVDPTDTEAFF. CDR3 nucleotide sequence: TGTGCCAGCAGCGTAGACCCGACGGACACTGAAGCTTTCTTT.

V is TRBV7-9 and J is TRBJ1-2, with unresolved D. The V and J ends lost 1 base and 2 bases respectively, with 11 bases between them. Germline V gene lookup returns CDR1 SEHNR and CDR2 FQNEAQ (reference sequence). There are 15 residues in the CDR3. The CDR3 coding sequence is TGTGCCAGCAGCTTAGGGGTAACGGAGAACTATGGCTACACCTTC. Its translation is CASSLGVTENYGYTF.

The chain uses TRBV7-2 and TRBJ2-7; TRBD2 aligns across 8 bases. The CDR3 spans 18 residues. Germline CDR1 and CDR2: SGHTA and FQGNSA. Trimming removed 0 bases from V and 2 bases from J; junction bases left unmatched: 12. The CDR3 protein is CASSLALSGRYGTYEQYF. The CDR3 DNA reads TGTGCCAGCAGCTTAGCGCTGAGCGGGAGATACGGCACCTACGAGCAGTACTTC.

V is TRBV23-1 and J is TRBJ1-4; no clear D gene. TRBV23-1 is an open reading frame whose function is uncertain. CDR3 length equals 18 residues. The ends were cut back, 0 bases at V and 5 bases at J, with 19 bases in the middle. The CDR3 loop is CASSQSMGREKWNEKLFF. The CDR3 DNA follows: TGCGCCAGCAGTCAATCCATGGGGAGGGAAAAATGGAATGAAAAACTGTTTTTT.

With regard to this clone: The germline gene is not matched at one end of the junction; a read error may be the cause. The rearrangement links TRBV5-5 to TRBJ2-7; D ambiguous. CDR3 length: 11 amino acids. Germline lookup yields CDR1 SGHKS and CDR2 YYEKEE (reference sequence). CDR3 DNA sequence: TGTGCCAGCAGCTTCTCCCACGAGCAGTACTTC. As protein: CASSFSHEQYF.

V and J are TRBV4-2 and TRBJ2-5, with 8 bases identical to TRBD1. The J segment lost 5 bases and the V segment lost 1 base, leaving 9 bases of the junction unmatched. This CDR3 is 16 amino acids long. Germline loops: CDR1 LGHNA, CDR2 YNFKEQ. CDR3 DNA: TGTGCCAGCAGCCAAGTAACGACAGGGGTCGGGGAGACCCAGTACTTC. It specifies CASSQVTTGVGETQYF.

The V gene is TRBV6-2 or TRBV6-3, the J gene TRBJ2-3; D is unresolved. Trimming removed 6 bases at V and 7 bases at J, with 14 bases between. Germline V gene data show CDR1 as MNHEY and CDR2 as SVGEGT. There are 13 residues in the CDR3. CDR3 protein: CASSMDLGNTQYF. CDR3 in DNA: TGTGCCAGCAGCATGGATCTGGGGAATACGCAGTATTTT.

The J gene is TRBJ2-7, the V gene TRBV10-3; D not resolved. Germline CDR1 and CDR2: ENHRY and SYGVKD. Trimming pared 6 bases from V and 1 base from J, leaving 7 bases between. CDR3 size: 12 residues. In DNA form, the CDR3 reads TGTGCCATCAGCGACGGATCCTACGAGCAGTACTTC. Its protein is CAISDGSYEQYF.

V and J are TRBV6-5 and TRBJ1-4; D is perhaps TRBD1 (5 bases). This CDR3 is built from 15 residues. Trimming removed 5 bases at V and 4 bases at J, with 14 bases between. Germline V gene lookup returns CDR1 MNHEY and CDR2 SVGAGI. The chain's CDR3 is CASSRTRGDNEKLFF. CDR3 bases: TGTGCCAGCAGTCGAACAAGGGGAGATAATGAAAAACTGTTTTTT.

The chain links TRBV5-6 to TRBJ1-2; TRBD1 is a possible D gene (5 bases). The CDR3 is 14 residues long. V gave up 0 bases and J gave up 4 bases, with 10 bases separating them. Germline V gene sequence: CDR1 SGHDT, CDR2 YYEEEE. CDR3: CASSLGPGLYGYTF. The DNA of the CDR3 is TGTGCCAGCAGCTTGGGTCCGGGACTCTATGGCTACACCTTC.

The rearrangement uses TRBV5-5 and TRBJ2-3; a possible D gene is TRBD1 (5 bases). Germline CDR1 and CDR2: SGHKS and YYEKEE (reference sequence). V lost 0 bases to trimming and J lost 4 bases, with 6 bases between them. CDR3 length equals 13 residues. The CDR3 is CASSLVGADTQYF. CDR3 bases: TGTGCCAGCAGCTTGGTAGGGGCAGATACGCAGTATTTT.

The chain couples TRBV30 to TRBJ2-3; weak D call: TRBD1 (5 bases). This CDR3 comprises 14 residues. The V gene lost 1 base and the J gene lost 1 base, with 9 bases spanning the gap. Germline lookup yields CDR1 GTSNPN and CDR2 SVGIG (reference sequence). CDR3 loop: CAWSGIRGTDTQYF. The CDR3 DNA reads as TGTGCCTGGAGTGGGATCAGGGGCACAGATACGCAGTATTTT.

The rearrangement joins TRBV4-1 to TRBJ2-2, with TRBD2 matching over 9 bases. Germline CDR1 reads MGHRA; CDR2 reads YSYEKL. J lost 9 bases, V lost 2 bases, and 7 bases had no gene match. The CDR3 runs 15 residues. The CDR3 spells CASSQSSSGIRELFF. CDR3 nucleotide sequence: TGCGCCAGCAGCCAAAGTTCTAGCGGGATCCGGGAGCTGTTTTTT.

In DNA, the CDR3 is TGTGCCAGCAGCTTAACACTCACCTCCTACAATGAGCAGTTCTTC. It codes for CASSLTLTSYNEQFF. V and J are TRBV7-9 and TRBJ2-1; no clear D gene. Trimming shortened V by 2 bases and J by 0 bases, and 8 bases separated the two germline ends. Germline CDR1 and CDR2: SEHNR and FQNEAQ (reference sequence). The CDR3 is made up of 15 amino acids. The whole variable domain, remainder taken from reference TRBV7-9 and TRBJ2-1, is DTGVSQNPRHKITKRGQNVTFRCDPISEHNRLYWYRQTLGQGPEFLTYFQNEAQLEKSRLLSDRFSAERPKGSFSTLEIQRTEQGDSAMYLCASSLTLTSYNEQFFGPGTRLTVL.

DNA of the CDR3: TGTGCCAGCAGCCAAGAACGCAGGTTTGGTGAGCAGTTCTTC. It translates to CASSQERRFGEQFF. V is TRBV3-1 (or the pseudogene TRBV3-2) and J is TRBJ2-1; D is undetermined. V lost 0 bases to trimming and J lost 9 bases, with 12 bases between them. The CDR3 sequence is 14 residues long. The germline V gene encodes CDR1 LGHDT and CDR2 YNNKEL (reference sequence).